This TCR beta chain was observed in a study of blood T cell repertoires in COVID-19. Across the whole study: PBMCs, B-cell-depleted T cells, or T cells provided the cDNA or gDNA that made up the material.

Living in 24 US areas, the participants were between roughly 18 and 89 years of age. Clinical history as reported by participants underpinned cohort assignment. Looked up from germline, CDR1 is MNHEY and CDR2 is SVGAGI. V shed 2 bases and J 10 bases; nucleotides not matched to a gene: 9. This CDR3 is built from 15 residues. Authors' processing steps: Cell counts per sample came from amplifying reference gene primers. TCRdb's table, derived via immunoSEQ multiplex PCR, lists solely in-frame clones and lacks some. The DNA gave D and trimming, while V, J and clone size come from that table. The repertoire holds roughly 310,000 clones, with under 95% as singletons.

This receptor was taken from a man in his 60s who had recovered from COVID-19. Material: PBMCs or T cells enriched from blood (not recorded which). V is TRBV6-5 and J is TRBJ2-1; 9 positions match TRBD2. CDR3 sequence reads: CASSYQGLALDEQFF. For the CDR3, the DNA is TGTGCCAGCAGTTACCAAGGACTAGCGTTAGACGAGCAGTTCTTC.